The 22 T cell receptor beta chains below come from one sample, sequenced in a study of blood T cell repertoires in COVID-19. Data came from immunoSEQ multiplex PCR; TCRdb stores just in-frame clones and leaves some out. The table shows under 40,000 clones, with approximately 87% occurring only once. The specimen sequenced was peripheral blood. The receptors come from an elderly man with active COVID-19.

This clone was counted between two and nine times. The chain employs TRBV15 and TRBJ1-4; D is unresolved. Germline loops: CDR1 LNHNV, CDR2 YYDKDF (reference sequence). V was cut by 3 bases and J by 4 bases, with 9 bases left in between. The CDR3 runs 14 residues. The CDR3 DNA reads as TGTGCCACCAGCAGTGGGCAGAGTAATGAAAAACTGTTTTTT. It codes for CATSSGQSNEKLFF. The full variable domain, in which reference TRBV15 and TRBJ1-4 provide the parts outside the CDR3, is DAMVIQNPRYQVTQFGKPVTLSCSQTLNHNVMYWYQQKSSQAPKLLFHYYDKDFNNEADTPDNFQSRRPNTSFCFLDIRSPGLGDTAMYLCATSSGQSNEKLFFGSGTQLSVL.

This clone was counted only a few times. The CDR3 DNA is TGTGCCAGCACTGCAGGGGGCTACGAGCAGTACTTC. This translates into CASTAGGYEQYF. J is TRBJ2-7 and V is TRBV2; TRBD1 matches 7 bases. CDR3 length equals 12 residues. V shed 7 bases and J 3 bases; nucleotides not matched to a gene: 3. Germline CDR1 reads SNHLY; CDR2 reads FYNNEI.

The genes are TRBV28 and TRBJ2-7; D unclear. V was trimmed by 6 bases and J by 2 bases, leaving 8 bases between them. CDR1 is MDHEN and CDR2 is SYDVKM in the germline V gene. This CDR3 has 12 residues. The CDR3 loop is CASRTPAYEQYF. The CDR3 nucleotides read TGTGCCAGCAGGACTCCCGCCTACGAGCAGTACTTC.

This clone was seen once. V gene TRBV7-9 combines with J gene TRBJ2-7, with 9 bases fitting TRBD1. In germline, CDR1 is SEHNR, CDR2 FQNEAQ (reference sequence). V was clipped by 5 bases and J by 2 bases; unmatched bases: 10. CDR3 length: 16 residues. In DNA, the CDR3 is TGTGCCAGCAGCCCCCCTACGGACAGGGGCCCCTACGAGCAGTACTTC. Protein product: CASSPPTDRGPYEQYF. The entire variable domain, with the rest obtained from reference TRBV7-9 and TRBJ2-7, is as follows: DTGVSQNPRHKITKRGQNVTFRCDPISEHNRLYWYRQTLGQGPEFLTYFQNEAQLEKSRLLSDRFSAERPKGSFSTLEIQRTEQGDSAMYLCASSPPTDRGPYEQYFGPGTRLTVT.

V and J are TRBV21-1 and TRBJ1-3; the table's D call, TRBD1, was not checked against the DNA. TRBV21-1 is described as a pseudogene. The CDR3 is 14 amino acids. The DNA for the CDR3 is TGTGCCAGCAGCAAGCAGGGAACTGGAAACACCATATATTTT. It translates to CASSKQGTGNTIYF.

Details on this clone: Mismatch with germline at one junction end may stem from a read error. The chain carries TRBV7-2 and TRBJ2-5; 7 nucleotides match TRBD2. The CDR3 runs to 15 residues. Looked up from germline, CDR1 is SGHTA and CDR2 is FQGNSA. The DNA for the CDR3 is TGTGCCAGCAGCCGCGCCGCGCGGGAGCAAGGGACCCAGTACTTC. It encodes CASSRAAREQGTQYF.

The chain combines TRBV7-2 with TRBJ1-6; 10 nucleotides line up with TRBD1. Trimming took 1 base from V and 9 from J; bases not matched to a gene: 9. The CDR3 loop spans 17 amino acids. CDR1 SGHTA and CDR2 FQGNSA come from the germline V gene. This chain's CDR3 is CASSLGIWGTGASPLHF. In DNA, the CDR3 is TGTGCCAGCAGCTTAGGGATATGGGGGACAGGGGCTTCACCCCTCCACTTT. Using reference TRBV7-2 and TRBJ1-6 for the parts outside the CDR3, the full variable domain is GAGVSQSPSNKVTEKGKDVELRCDPISGHTALYWYRQSLGQGLEFLIYFQGNSAPDKSGLPSDRFSAERTGGSVSTLTIQRTQQEDSAVYLCASSLGIWGTGASPLHFGNGTRLTVT.

This chain uses TRBV18 with TRBJ1-2; tentatively, D is TRBD1 (6 bases). Trimming cost V 1 base and J 6 bases, with 12 bases left between them. The CDR3 extends over 14 amino acids. Germline V gene sequence: CDR1 KGHSH, CDR2 LQKENI. The CDR3, as DNA: TGTGCCAGCTCACCACTTAGTAGGGACAATGGCTACACCTTC. Translating gives CASSPLSRDNGYTF.

The chain links TRBV10-1 to TRBJ2-1, with TRBD2 matching over 15 bases. V lost 5 bases to trimming and J lost 8 bases; unmatched junction nucleotides: 7. This CDR3 comprises 16 residues. From germline, CDR1 is WNHNN and CDR2 SYGVQD (reference sequence). The CDR3 region has the DNA TGCGCCAGCAGTTACGGACTAGCGGGAGGGAGGGATGAGCAGTTCTTC. Residues: CASSYGLAGGRDEQFF.

V gene TRBV30 combines with J gene TRBJ2-3; D possibly corresponds to TRBD2 (5 bases). Deletions cut 1 base from V and 0 bases from J, with 11 bases between. There are 15 residues in the CDR3. Looked up from germline, CDR1 is GTSNPN and CDR2 is SVGIG (reference sequence). CDR3 DNA sequence: TGTGCCTGGAGTGCGGGCGGGTATAGCACAGATACGCAGTATTTT. Its protein is CAWSAGGYSTDTQYF.

CDR3 sequence (DNA): TGTGCCAGCAGCCCGACCCGGGACTCCGTGGACGAGCAGTACTTC. This sequence encodes CASSPTRDSVDEQYF. The chain is built from TRBV6-6 and TRBJ2-7; possible D gene TRBD2, 6 bases. The CDR3 totals 15 residues. V was clipped by 6 bases and J by 5 bases, with 20 bases between them. From germline, CDR1 is MNHNY and CDR2 SVGAGI (reference sequence).

The V gene is TRBV28, the J gene TRBJ1-1; TRBD1 agrees at 8 bases. Germline CDR1 is MDHEN and CDR2 is SYDVKM. The V and J ends lost 6 bases and 1 base, in that order; junction bases with no gene match: 7. This CDR3 region has 15 residues. The CDR3, as DNA: TGTGCCAGCAGCTCGATCGGACAGGGGAACACTGAAGCTTTCTTT. Protein: CASSSIGQGNTEAFF.

J is TRBJ2-3 and V is TRBV11-2, with D tentatively TRBD1 (5 bases). Trimming left V 3 bases short and J 0 bases short, with 7 bases between. Germline V gene sequence: CDR1 SGHAT, CDR2 FQNNGV. CDR3 length: 14 amino acids. The CDR3 is CASSLAGSTDTQYF. CDR3 coding DNA: TGTGCCAGCAGCTTGGCAGGGAGCACAGATACGCAGTATTTT.

The J gene is TRBJ2-7, the V gene TRBV27, with 9 bases lining up with TRBD1. The CDR3 has 15 residues. V lost 5 bases to trimming and J lost 7 bases; unmatched junction nucleotides: 12. Germline CDR1 MNHEY, CDR2 SMNVEV (reference sequence). CDR3 region: CASSTPGTGTREQYF. The CDR3 nucleotides read TGTGCCAGCAGTACTCCCGGGACAGGGACGAGGGAGCAGTACTTC.

The CDR3 here is CASSLRQGYEQYF. CDR3 nucleotide sequence: TGTGCCAGCAGTTTGCGTCAGGGTTACGAGCAGTACTTC. The chain recombines TRBV12-3 or TRBV12-4 with TRBJ2-7; D possibly corresponds to TRBD1 (5 bases). The CDR3 is made up of 13 amino acids. Trimming left V 3 bases short and J 4 bases short, with 10 bases between.

This clone was counted only a few times. Here the CDR3 DNA reads TGTGCCAGCAGCTTGGTGACTAGCGGGATCTCCGAGCAGTACTTC. Its translation: CASSLVTSGISEQYF. This rearrangement joins TRBV7-2 to TRBJ2-7, with 11 nucleotides matching TRBD2. The junction had 7 bases not matched to a gene; V was cut back by 3 bases and J by 6 bases. This CDR3 has 15 amino acids. Per the germline V gene, CDR1 is SGHTA and CDR2 is FQGNSA.

The rearrangement links TRBV24-1 to TRBJ2-1; TRBD1 matches 9 bases. Germline V gene sequence: CDR1 KGHDR, CDR2 SFDVKD. V shed 1 base and J 8 bases; nucleotides not matched to a gene: 11. The CDR3 is made up of 17 amino acids. CDR3 in DNA: TGTGCCACCAGTGATTTCTCCGGGACAGGGAGTTTATATGAGCAGTTCTTC. It specifies CATSDFSGTGSLYEQFF.

This clone was seen only a few times. The V call is TRBV5-1, the J call TRBJ2-2; 8 nucleotides align to TRBD2. The V gene end was trimmed by 4 bases and the J gene end by 4 bases; junction bases not matched to a gene: 9. The CDR3 contains 16 residues. The V gene's germline CDR1 is SGHRS and CDR2 YFSETQ. The CDR3 coding sequence is TGCGCCAGCAGCGGAACTAGCGGTACTGGCACCGGGGAGCTGTTTTTT. The encoded protein is CASSGTSGTGTGELFF.

The chain recombines TRBV6-5 with TRBJ2-1; 7 positions match TRBD2. Germline V gives CDR1 MNHEY, CDR2 SVGAGI. This CDR3 is built from 15 residues. J was trimmed by 10 bases and V by 1 base; bases with no gene match: 10. The CDR3 DNA follows: TGTGCCAGCAGTTACTGGGCGGGAGATCTCCGCGAGCAGTTCTTC. This gives the protein CASSYWAGDLREQFF.

This chain connects TRBV6-2 or TRBV6-3 to TRBJ2-1; D is uncertain. Germline CDR1 is MNHEY and CDR2 is SVGEGT. The CDR3 contains 11 residues. V lost 5 bases, J lost 8 bases, and 7 bases lay in between. CDR3 nucleotide sequence: TGTGCCAGCAGTGTTTATCATGAGCAGTTCTTC. Encoded protein: CASSVYHEQFF.

The count of this clone is one. CDR3 in amino acids: CASSLRVGLGNTIYF. As DNA, the CDR3 is TGTGCCAGTAGCCTCAGAGTTGGGCTGGGAAACACCATATATTTT. The rearrangement links TRBV19 to TRBJ1-3; D not certain. The V end was cut by 6 bases, the J end by 4 bases, with 16 bases between. This CDR3 region has 15 residues. Germline loops: CDR1 LNHDA, CDR2 SQIVND (reference sequence).

This chain connects TRBV28 to TRBJ2-5, with a weak D call TRBD1 (5 bases). This CDR3 comprises 14 residues. V was shortened by 6 bases and J by 3 bases, with 14 bases between the two germline ends. The V gene's germline CDR1 is MDHEN and CDR2 SYDVKM. In DNA, the CDR3 is TGTGCCAGCAGAAACAGGCTCACAAAAGAGACCCAGTACTTC. It is translated as CASRNRLTKETQYF.